This TCR beta chain comes out of a study of Ad26.COV2.S vaccination and SARS-CoV-2 variants. As to treatment: 15 to 20 received Ad26.COV2.S at low or high dose, single or two shots; a few received placebo; per-sample allocation not given. Specimens were obtained on day 63 following the first vaccine or placebo injection. The CDR3 contains 15 residues. V was shortened by 2 bases and J by 0 bases, with 8 bases between the two germline ends. Per germline, CDR1 MGHDK and CDR2 SYGVNS. Some clones are missing from TCRdb's copy, which holds only in-frame ones; the method was immunoSEQ multiplex PCR. This table has about 350,000 clones, about 85% appearing once.

This chain connects TRBV25-1 to TRBJ2-4; possible D gene TRBD2, 5 bases. The sample consisted of peripheral blood, taken in a trial of Ad26.COV2.S vaccine versus placebo. This clonotype originated in a person aged 18-65 years who received the Ad26.COV2.S COVID-19 vaccine or a placebo. The chain's CDR3 is CASSEEGIAKNIQYF. DNA for the CDR3: TGTGCCAGCAGTGAAGAGGGAATAGCCAAAAACATTCAGTACTTC. Combining the CDR3 with reference TRBV25-1 and TRBJ2-4 gives the whole variable domain EADIYQTPRYLVIGTGKKITLECSQTMGHDKMYWYQQDPGMELHLIHYSYGVNSTEKGDLSSESTVSRIRTEHFPLTLESARPSHTSQYLCASSEEGIAKNIQYFGAGTRLSVL.